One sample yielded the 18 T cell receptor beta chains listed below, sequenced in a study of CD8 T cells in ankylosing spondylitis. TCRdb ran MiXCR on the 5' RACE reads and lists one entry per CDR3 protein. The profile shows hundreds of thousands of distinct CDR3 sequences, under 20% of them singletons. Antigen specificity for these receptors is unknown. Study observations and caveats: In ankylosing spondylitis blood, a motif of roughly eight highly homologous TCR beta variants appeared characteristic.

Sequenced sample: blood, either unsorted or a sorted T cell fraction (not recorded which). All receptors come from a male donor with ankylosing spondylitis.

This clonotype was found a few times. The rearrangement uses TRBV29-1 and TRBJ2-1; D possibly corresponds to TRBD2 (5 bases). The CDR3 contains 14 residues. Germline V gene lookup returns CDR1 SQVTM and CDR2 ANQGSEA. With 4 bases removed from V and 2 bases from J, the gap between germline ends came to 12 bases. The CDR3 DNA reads TGCAGCGTTGTCCCCCGGGATCCCTACAATGAGCAGTTCTTC. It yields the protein CSVVPRDPYNEQFF.

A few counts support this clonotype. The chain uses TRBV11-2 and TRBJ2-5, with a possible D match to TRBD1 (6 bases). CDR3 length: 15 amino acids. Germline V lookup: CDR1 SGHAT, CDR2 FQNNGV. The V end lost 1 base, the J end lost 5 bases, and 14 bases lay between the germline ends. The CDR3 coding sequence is TGTGCCAGCAGCTTAGCGCCAGGGGCACTGGAGACCCAGTACTTC. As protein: CASSLAPGALETQYF. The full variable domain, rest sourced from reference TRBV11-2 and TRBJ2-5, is EAGVAQSPRYKIIEKRQSVAFWCNPISGHATLYWYQQILGQGPKLLIQFQNNGVVDDSQLPKDRFSAERLKGVDSTLKIQPAKLEDSAVYLCASSLAPGALETQYFGPGTRLLVL.

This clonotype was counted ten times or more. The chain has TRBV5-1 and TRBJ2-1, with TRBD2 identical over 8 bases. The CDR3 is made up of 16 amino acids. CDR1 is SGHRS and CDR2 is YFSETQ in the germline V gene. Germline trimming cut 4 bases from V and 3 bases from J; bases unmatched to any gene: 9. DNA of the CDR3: TGCGCCAGCAGCCCCCGGAGCGGGAGAGGCTACAATGAGCAGTTCTTC. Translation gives CASSPRSGRGYNEQFF.

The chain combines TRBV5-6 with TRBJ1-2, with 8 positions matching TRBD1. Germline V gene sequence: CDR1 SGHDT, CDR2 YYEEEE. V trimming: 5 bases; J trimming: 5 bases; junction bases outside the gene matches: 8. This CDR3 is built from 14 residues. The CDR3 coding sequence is TGTGCCAGCAGGTCGACAGGGGACCCATATGGCTACACCTTC. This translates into CASRSTGDPYGYTF.

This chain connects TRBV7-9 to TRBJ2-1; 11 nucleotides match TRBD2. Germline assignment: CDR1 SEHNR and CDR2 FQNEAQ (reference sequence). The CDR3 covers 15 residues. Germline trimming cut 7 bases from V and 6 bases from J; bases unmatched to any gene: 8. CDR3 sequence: CASTLVGTSGNEQFF. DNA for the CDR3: TGTGCCAGCACCCTGGTCGGGACTAGCGGCAATGAGCAGTTCTTC.

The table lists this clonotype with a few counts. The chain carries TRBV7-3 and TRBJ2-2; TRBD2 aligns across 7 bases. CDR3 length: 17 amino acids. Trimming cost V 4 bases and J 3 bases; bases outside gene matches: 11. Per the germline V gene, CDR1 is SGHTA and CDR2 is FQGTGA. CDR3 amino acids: CASSSHLGGGYTGELFF. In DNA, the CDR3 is TGTGCCAGCAGCTCCCACCTTGGGGGGGGTTACACCGGGGAGCTGTTTTTT. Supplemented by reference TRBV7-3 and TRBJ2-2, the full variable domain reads GAGVSQTPSNKVTEKGKYVELRCDPISGHTALYWYRQSLGQGPEFLIYFQGTGAADDSGLPNDRFFAVRPEGSVSTLKIQRTERGDSAVYLCASSSHLGGGYTGELFFGEGSRLTVL.

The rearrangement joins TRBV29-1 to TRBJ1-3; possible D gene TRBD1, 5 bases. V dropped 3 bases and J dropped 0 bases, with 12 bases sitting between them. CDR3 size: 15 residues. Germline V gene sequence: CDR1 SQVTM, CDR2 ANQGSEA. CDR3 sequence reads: CSVEVQGRSGNTIYF. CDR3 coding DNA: TGCAGCGTTGAGGTTCAGGGCCGCTCTGGAAACACCATATATTTT.

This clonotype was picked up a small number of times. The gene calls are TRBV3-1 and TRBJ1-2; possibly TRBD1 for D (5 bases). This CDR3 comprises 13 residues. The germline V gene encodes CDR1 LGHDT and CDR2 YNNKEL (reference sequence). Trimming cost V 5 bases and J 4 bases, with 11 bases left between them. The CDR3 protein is CASSSRDLYGYTF. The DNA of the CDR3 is TGTGCCAGCAGCTCAAGGGACCTCTATGGCTACACCTTC.

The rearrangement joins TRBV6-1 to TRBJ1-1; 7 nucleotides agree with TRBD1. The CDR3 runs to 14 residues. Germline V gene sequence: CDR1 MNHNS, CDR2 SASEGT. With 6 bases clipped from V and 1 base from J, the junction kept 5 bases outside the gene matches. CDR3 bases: TGTGCCAGCAGCCTACAGGGGACGAACACTGAAGCTTTCTTT. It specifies CASSLQGTNTEAFF.

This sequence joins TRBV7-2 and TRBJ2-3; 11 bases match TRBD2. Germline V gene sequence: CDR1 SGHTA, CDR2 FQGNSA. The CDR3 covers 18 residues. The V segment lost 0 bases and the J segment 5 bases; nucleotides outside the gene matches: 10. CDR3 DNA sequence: TGTGCCAGCAGCTTAGCGCGGACTAGCGGGCGGTGGGGAGATACGCAGTATTTT. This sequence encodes CASSLARTSGRWGDTQYF.

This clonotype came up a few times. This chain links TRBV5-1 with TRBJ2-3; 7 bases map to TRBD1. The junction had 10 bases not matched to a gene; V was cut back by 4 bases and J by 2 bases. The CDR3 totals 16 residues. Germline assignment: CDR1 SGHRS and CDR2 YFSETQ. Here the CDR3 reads CASSNTPGQITDTQYF. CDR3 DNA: TGCGCCAGCAGCAACACCCCGGGACAGATCACAGATACGCAGTATTTT.

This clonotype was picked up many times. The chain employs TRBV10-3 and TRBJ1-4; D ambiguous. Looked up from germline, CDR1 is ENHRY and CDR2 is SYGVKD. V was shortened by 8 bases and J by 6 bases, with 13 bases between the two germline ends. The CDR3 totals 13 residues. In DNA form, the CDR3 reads TGTGCCATCCAACCCCGGACGGATGAAAAACTGTTTTTT. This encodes CAIQPRTDEKLFF.

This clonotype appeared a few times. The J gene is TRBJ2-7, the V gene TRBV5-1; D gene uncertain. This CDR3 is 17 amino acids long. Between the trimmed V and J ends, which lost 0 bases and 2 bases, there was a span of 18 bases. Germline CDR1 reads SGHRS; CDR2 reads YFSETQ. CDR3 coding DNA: TGCGCCAGCAGCTTGGCCGGGCCAGCTTCTTCCACCTACGAGCAGTACTTC. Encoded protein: CASSLAGPASSTYEQYF.

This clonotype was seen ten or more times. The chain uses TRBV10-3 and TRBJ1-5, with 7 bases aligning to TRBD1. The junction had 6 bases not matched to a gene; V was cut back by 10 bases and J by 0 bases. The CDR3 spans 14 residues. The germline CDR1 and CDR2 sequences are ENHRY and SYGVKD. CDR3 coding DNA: TGTGCCACCTCGACAGGGCATAGCAATCAGCCCCAGCATTTT. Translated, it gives CATSTGHSNQPQHF.

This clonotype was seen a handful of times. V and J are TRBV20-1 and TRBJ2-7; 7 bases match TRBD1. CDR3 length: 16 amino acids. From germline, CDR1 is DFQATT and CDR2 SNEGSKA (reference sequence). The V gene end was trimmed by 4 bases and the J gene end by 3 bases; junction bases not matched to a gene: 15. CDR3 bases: TGCAGTGCTAACCCGGGGACAGCCGGCACAGGCTACGAGCAGTACTTC. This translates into CSANPGTAGTGYEQYF.

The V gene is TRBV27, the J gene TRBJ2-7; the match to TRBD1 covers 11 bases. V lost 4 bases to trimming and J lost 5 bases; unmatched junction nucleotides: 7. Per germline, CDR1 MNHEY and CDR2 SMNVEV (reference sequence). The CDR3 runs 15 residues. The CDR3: CASSSSGTGGNEQYF. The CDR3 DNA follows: TGTGCCAGCAGTTCCTCCGGGACAGGGGGTAACGAGCAGTACTTC.

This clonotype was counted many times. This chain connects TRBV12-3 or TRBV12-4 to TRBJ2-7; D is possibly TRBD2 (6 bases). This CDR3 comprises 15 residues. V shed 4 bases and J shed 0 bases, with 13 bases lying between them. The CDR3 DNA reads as TGTGCCAGCAGTTCCCGGGACTTCGGCTCCTACGAGCAGTACTTC. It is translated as CASSSRDFGSYEQYF.

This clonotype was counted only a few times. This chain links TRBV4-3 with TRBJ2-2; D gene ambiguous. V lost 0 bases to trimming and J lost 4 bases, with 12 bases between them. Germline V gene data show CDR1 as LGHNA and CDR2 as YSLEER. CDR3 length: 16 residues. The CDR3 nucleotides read TGCGCCAGCAGCCAAGACCCCCACGGTGGCACCGGGGAGCTGTTTTTT. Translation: CASSQDPHGGTGELFF.